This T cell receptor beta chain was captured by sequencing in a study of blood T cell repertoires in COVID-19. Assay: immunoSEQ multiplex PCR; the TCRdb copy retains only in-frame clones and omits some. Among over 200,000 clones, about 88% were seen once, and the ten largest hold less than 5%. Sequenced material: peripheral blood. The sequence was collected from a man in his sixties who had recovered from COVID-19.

The CDR3 bases are TGTGCCACCAGCAGGGGGGGCGAGCAGTACTTC. Translated: CATSRGGEQYF. V gene TRBV15 combines with J gene TRBJ2-7; a weak D match, TRBD2 (6 bases). Trimming left V 3 bases short and J 6 bases short, with 6 bases between. Germline CDR1 reads LNHNV; CDR2 reads YYDKDF (reference sequence). The CDR3 totals 11 residues.